This TCR beta chain is from a study of T cell responses to AZD1222 COVID-19 vaccine. Points from the study as a whole: Baseline seropositives among AZD1222 recipients totaled only five or six. Spike-wide vaccine-associated CD4 TCRs dominated at 160-218 and 743-854. Donors were chiefly white British, with a greater number of females, and clonal diversity was perhaps underestimated.

Using immunoSEQ multiplex PCR, the repertoire was profiled, and TCRdb retains in-frame clones only, with some absent. The repertoire holds 130,000 to 150,000 clones, roughly nine tenths seen once, with more than 3% in the top ten. Concerning this clone: The antigen remains undetermined.

The germline V gene has CDR1 GTSNPN and CDR2 SVGIG (reference sequence). V was cut by 0 bases and J by 1 base, with 4 bases left in between. CDR3 size: 13 residues. V usage is TRBV30 and J usage is TRBJ1-5; D gene uncertain. This receptor was identified in an adult in good health. The sequences come from peripheral blood, collected on day 0 of AZD1222 vaccination. CDR3 nucleotides: TGTGCCTGGAGTGTAGACAGCAATCAGCCCCAGCATTTT. It specifies CAWSVDSNQPQHF.